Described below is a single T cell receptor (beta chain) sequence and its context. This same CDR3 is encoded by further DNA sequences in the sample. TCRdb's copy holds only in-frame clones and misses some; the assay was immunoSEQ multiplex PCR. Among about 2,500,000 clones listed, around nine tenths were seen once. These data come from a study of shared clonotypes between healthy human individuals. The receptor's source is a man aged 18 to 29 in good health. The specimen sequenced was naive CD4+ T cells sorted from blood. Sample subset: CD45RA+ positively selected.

DNA of the CDR3: TGTGCCAGCTCACCAGACAGGGCGTATGGCTACACCTTC. Its protein is CASSPDRAYGYTF. The V and J genes are TRBV18 and TRBJ1-2; 7 bases match TRBD1. Germline-derived CDR1 and CDR2 are KGHSH and LQKENI. The CDR3 is 13 amino acids. After removal of 2 bases from V and 5 bases from J, the junction contained 2 bases not matched to a gene.